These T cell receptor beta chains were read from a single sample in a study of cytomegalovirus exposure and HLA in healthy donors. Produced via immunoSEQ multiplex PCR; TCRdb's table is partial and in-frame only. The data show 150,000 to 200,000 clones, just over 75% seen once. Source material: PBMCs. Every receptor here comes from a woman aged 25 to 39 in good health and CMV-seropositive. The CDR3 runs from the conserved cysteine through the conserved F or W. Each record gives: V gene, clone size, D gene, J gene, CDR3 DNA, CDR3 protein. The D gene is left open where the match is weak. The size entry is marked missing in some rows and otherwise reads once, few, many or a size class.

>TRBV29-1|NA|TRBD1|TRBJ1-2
TGCAGCGTTACTAATGTACAGGGGAGTGGCTACACCTTC
CSVTNVQGSGYTF
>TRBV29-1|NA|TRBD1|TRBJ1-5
TGCAGCGTGGAGGACAGGGCGGGACAGCCCCAGCATTTT
CSVEDRAGQPQHF
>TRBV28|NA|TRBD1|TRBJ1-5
TGTGCCAGCAGGCCCGGGACAGGGGGCGATCAGCCCCAGCATTTT
CASRPGTGGDQPQHF
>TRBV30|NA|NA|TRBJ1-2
TGTGCCTGGAGTGTACGTACTCCCTCCAACTATGGCTACACCTTC
CAWSVRTPSNYGYTF
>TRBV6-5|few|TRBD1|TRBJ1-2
TGTGCCAGCAGCACAGGGGCGACTGGCTACACCTTC
CASSTGATGYTF
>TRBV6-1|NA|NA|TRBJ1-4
TGTGCCAGCAGTGAAGTTAACAGGTTCGCCCAGGGGGAAAAACTGTTTTTT
CASSEVNRFAQGEKLFF
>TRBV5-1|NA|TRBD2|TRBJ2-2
TGCGCCAGCAGCTGGACTAGCGGGAGGGCCGGCGGGGAGCTGTTTTTT
CASSWTSGRAGGELFF
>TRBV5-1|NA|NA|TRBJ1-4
TGCGCCAGCAGCTTGGAGGGCAGGGTCGAAGAAAAACTGTTTTTT
CASSLEGRVEEKLFF
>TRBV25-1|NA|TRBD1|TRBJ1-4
TGTGCCAGCAGCCTCGCCGGGACAGGTGAAAAACTGTTTTTT
CASSLAGTGEKLFF
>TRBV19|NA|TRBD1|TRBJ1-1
TGTGCCAGTAGTCCCTGGCAGGGGGCCGCTAACACTGAAGCTTTCTTT
CASSPWQGAANTEAFF
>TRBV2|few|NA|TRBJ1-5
TGTGCCAGCATGAGGCGCGGGGATCAGCCCCAGCATTTT
CASMRRGDQPQHF
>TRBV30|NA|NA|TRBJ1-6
TGTGCCTATGGCCGGGAGAATAATTCACCCCTCCACTTT
CAYGRENNSPLHF
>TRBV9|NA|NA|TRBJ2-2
TGTGCCAGCAGCTTTACAACAGGGACCGGGGAGCTGTTTTTT
CASSFTTGTGELFF